Below, 10 T cell receptor beta chains from the same sample are listed, as sequenced in a study of Ad26.COV2.S vaccination and SARS-CoV-2 variants. Assay: immunoSEQ multiplex PCR; the TCRdb copy retains only in-frame clones and omits some. The repertoire has about 680,000 clones, 89% of them found once; the top ten carry approximately 1.5%. Described treatment: around 19 received Ad26.COV2.S at low or high dose, single or two shots; roughly five received placebo; per-sample allocation not given. Day 63 following the first vaccine or placebo injection was when the samples were taken. The source material was peripheral blood, sampled in a trial of Ad26.COV2.S vaccine versus placebo. All receptors derive from a person aged 18-65 years who received the Ad26.COV2.S COVID-19 vaccine or a placebo.

The gene calls are TRBV3-1 (or the pseudogene TRBV3-2) and TRBJ1-5; tentatively, D is TRBD1 (6 bases). V was cut by 0 bases and J by 11 bases, with 11 bases left in between. Per the germline V gene, CDR1 is LGHDT and CDR2 is YNNKEL (reference sequence). CDR3 length: 13 amino acids. CDR3 protein: CASSQDVRTAQHF. CDR3 in DNA: TGTGCCAGCAGCCAAGATGTCCGGACAGCCCAGCATTTT.

This chain connects TRBV18 to TRBJ1-5; D is perhaps TRBD1 (5 bases). V dropped 5 bases and J dropped 4 bases, with 12 bases sitting between them. The germline V gene has CDR1 KGHSH and CDR2 LQKENI. This CDR3 has 14 residues. The CDR3 bases are TGTGCCAGCTCAAAAGGGGACGTTAATCAGCCCCAGCATTTT. Translating gives CASSKGDVNQPQHF.

The rearrangement links TRBV7-9 to TRBJ2-2, with 8 bases matching TRBD2. The CDR3 runs 19 residues. Germline V gives CDR1 SEHNR, CDR2 FQNEAQ (reference sequence). V gave up 1 base and J gave up 5 bases; unmatched junction bases: 15. The CDR3 region is CASSLGYTYLSSGTGELFF. CDR3 in DNA: TGTGCCAGCAGCTTAGGATATACCTACCTATCTAGCGGGACCGGGGAGCTGTTTTTT.

The chain employs TRBV5-1 and TRBJ2-3; D unresolved. Germline assignment: CDR1 SGHRS and CDR2 YFSETQ. The CDR3 length is 12 residues. V lost 6 bases and J lost 4, with 9 bases in between. The CDR3 spells CASNRSPDTQYF. The CDR3 nucleotides are TGCGCCAGCAACCGGTCTCCAGATACGCAGTATTTT.

The V and J genes are TRBV24-1 and TRBJ2-5, with 8 bases lining up with TRBD2. The CDR3 runs 13 residues. The germline gives CDR1 KGHDR, CDR2 SFDVKD. Losses at the gene ends were 9 bases for V and 5 bases for J; bases not matched to a gene: 7. The CDR3 sequence is CATSGGGYETQYF. Written as DNA, the CDR3 is TGTGCCACCTCCGGGGGGGGTTACGAGACCCAGTACTTC.

The CDR3 reads CASSLGGPRLEQYF. The CDR3 DNA reads TGTGCCAGCAGCTTGGGTGGTCCTCGATTAGAGCAGTACTTC. V and J are TRBV5-6 and TRBJ2-7, with D uncertain. Germline values: CDR1 SGHDT, CDR2 YYEEEE. V was clipped by 0 bases and J by 7 bases, with 14 bases between them. There are 14 residues in the CDR3.

This chain connects TRBV7-9 to TRBJ2-2; possible D gene TRBD2, 6 bases. Germline values: CDR1 SEHNR, CDR2 FQNEAQ (reference sequence). With 7 bases removed from V and 4 bases from J, the gap between germline ends came to 19 bases. This CDR3 contains 16 residues. The CDR3 DNA follows: TGTGCCAGCACCGTAGAGGCCCGGCGGGGCACCGGGGAGCTGTTTTTT. Amino acids: CASTVEARRGTGELFF.

The chain links TRBV11-2 to TRBJ2-5; no reliable D call. Germline CDR1 reads SGHAT; CDR2 reads FQNNGV. The CDR3 has 11 residues. With 5 bases removed from V and 5 bases from J, the gap between germline ends came to 6 bases. CDR3 nucleotides: TGTGCCAGCAGCAGATCTGAGACCCAGTACTTC. Protein sequence: CASSRSETQYF.

The chain employs TRBV24-1 and TRBJ1-5; D remains unclear. CDR1 KGHDR and CDR2 SFDVKD come from the germline V gene. V was cut by 0 bases and J by 7 bases, with 9 bases left in between. CDR3 length: 14 amino acids. CDR3 DNA sequence: TGTGCCACCAGTGATTTGCGAGGAAACCAGCCCCAGCATTTT. Amino acids: CATSDLRGNQPQHF.

The chain links TRBV19 to TRBJ2-2; a possible D gene is TRBD2 (5 bases). CDR1 LNHDA and CDR2 SQIVND come from the germline V gene (reference sequence). This CDR3 is built from 13 residues. V was trimmed by 8 bases and J by 6 bases, leaving 13 bases between them. This chain's CDR3 is CASGPSGPGELFF. CDR3 nucleotide sequence: TGTGCCAGTGGCCCCAGCGGCCCCGGGGAGCTGTTTTTT.